The following is a T cell receptor (beta chain) sequence with its context. This receptor's antigen is unknown. No much larger clone exists at a distance of one base, and base qualities are not known. This sample is part of a study of T cell responses to AZD1222 COVID-19 vaccine (dated by TCRdb to the early 2020s). Study-wide context: A total of 233 trial participants underwent TCR sequencing, of whom 207 received two doses of AZD1222 and some 25 received two doses of the MenACWY control vaccine. Trial participants were enrolled into age subgroups of 18-55, 56-69 and 70-plus years, which contained roughly 150, 30 and 60 TCR-sequenced participants, respectively. Overall study outcomes, separate from this receptor: After two AZD1222 doses, both the breadth and the depth of spike-specific TCRs were significantly higher than at day 0 and than in MenACWY recipients. Because no day 14 peak-response samples were available, repertoires were characterized only after the peak T cell response. Most participants were white British and females outnumbered males, and the authors suggested that clonal diversity may have been underestimated. The whole spike protein was spanned by vaccine-associated CD4 TCRs, and dominant responses were seen in regions 160-218 and 743-854. Only a handful of AZD1222 recipients were SARS-CoV-2 seropositive at baseline, limiting conclusions about previously exposed vaccinees. The 56-69-year group was small, and its depth increase did not reach significance, likely because of low power. Reportedly, close to half of the unique spike-specific TCRs recognized epitopes lying outside the regions that are mutated in the B.1.351 and B.1.1.7 variants.

The CDR3 regions of human TCRbeta chains were analyzed by immunosequencing. Processing in the source paper ran as follows. TCRs in the repertoires were compared against a reference library of SARS-CoV-2-specific TCRs that had been generated with the MIRA antigen-specificity platform. Breadth was defined as the fraction of unique TCRs that were SARS-CoV-2-associated, and depth was defined as the fraction of total T cells that were SARS-CoV-2-associated. Each spike-specific TCR was assigned to its reactive spike region and to a CD4 or CD8 class using the MIRA data. Log10-transformed breadth and depth values were compared by one-way ANOVA with Sidak's multiple comparisons tests. The clones in this table, taken by TCRdb from immuneACCESS, are in-frame only. Not every clone is retained; where verified, under half of the shortfall comes from an unresolved V gene, and the cause of the rest is unknown. The DNA gave D and trimming, while V, J and clone size come from that table. This sample has 35,000 to 55,000 clones in its table, and about four fifths of those were observed once. The biggest ten clones account for about a fifth of the sample.

What this sample's time point label stands for: about 28 days (+/-7) after the second vaccine dose. The treatment or condition label of this sample denotes: meningococcal conjugate vaccine given as trial control. Vaccinee samples were obtained from the UK trials COV001 and COV002, which included a single-blind randomized controlled phase 2/3 trial of AZD1222 (ChAdOx1 nCoV-19) in healthy adults. Trial participant PBMC samples were collected at day 0 and day 28 after the second dose for TCRbeta chain sequencing. Germline trimming amounts to 2 bases on V and 9 bases on J, with 8 as the count of junction bases outside the gene matches. Per the germline V gene (reference sequence), WNHNN is the CDR1 and SYGVQD is the CDR2. The CDR3, cysteine through phenylalanine, is 15 amino acids long. Left in the record is the CDR3 DNA by itself, 45 bases read in frame from the first base.

The specimen was peripheral blood, collected 28 days after the second dose of the MenACWY control vaccine. The V and J segments used are TRBV10-1 and TRBJ2-4; 9 bases in the junction line up with TRBD1. This TCR came from an adult who received the MenACWY meningococcal vaccine as a control. The CDR3 loop reads CASSERAGTGTIQYF. The sequenced DNA: TGCGCCAGCAGTGAGCGGGCCGGGACAGGGACCATTCAGTACTTC.